A single sample is the source of the 23 T cell receptor beta chains below, sequenced in a study of control samples from healthy donors and cancer patients. Produced via immunoSEQ multiplex PCR; TCRdb's table is partial and in-frame only. The sample carries some 150,000 clones, about 95% recorded once. The specimen was PBMCs. These receptors were taken from a man aged 60 to 69 with colorectal cancer.

The chain links TRBV2 to TRBJ2-5; 15 nucleotides align to TRBD2. CDR3 size: 16 residues. The germline gives CDR1 SNHLY, CDR2 FYNNEI. J lost 8 bases, V lost 2 bases, and 6 bases had no gene match. The CDR3 DNA reads TGTGCCAGCAGTGAATGGACTAGCGGGGGGGTGGAAACCCAGTACTTC. Translated, it gives CASSEWTSGGVETQYF.

This chain connects TRBV11-1 to TRBJ2-2, with D perhaps assigned TRBD1 or TRBD2 (5 bases each). Trimming cost V 4 bases and J 3 bases, with 15 bases left between them. The V gene's germline CDR1 is SGHAT and CDR2 FQDESV (reference sequence). This CDR3 region has 16 residues. CDR3 region: CASSYGVGVHTGELFF. The CDR3 region has the DNA TGTGCCAGCAGCTACGGGGTGGGGGTCCACACCGGGGAGCTGTTTTTT.

The gene calls are TRBV5-1 and TRBJ2-5; the match to TRBD1 covers 12 bases. The V gene's germline CDR1 is SGHRS and CDR2 YFSETQ. The CDR3 contains 18 residues. V shed 4 bases and J 2 bases; nucleotides not matched to a gene: 12. The CDR3 loop reads CASSEVGQGAVWQETQYF. The CDR3 nucleotides read TGCGCCAGCAGCGAAGTGGGACAGGGGGCGGTTTGGCAAGAGACCCAGTACTTC.

The chain employs TRBV9 and TRBJ2-3; D call uncertain. The CDR3 sequence is 15 residues long. Germline CDR1 reads SGDLS; CDR2 reads YYNGEE. Between the trimmed V and J ends, which lost 1 base and 0 bases, there was a span of 9 bases. The CDR3 is CASSVFERSTDTQYF. The CDR3 DNA is TGTGCCAGCAGCGTATTCGAACGTAGCACAGATACGCAGTATTTT.

The V gene is TRBV28, the J gene TRBJ1-2; 9 positions agree with TRBD1. CDR3 length: 16 amino acids. V trimming: 7 bases; J trimming: 8 bases; junction bases outside the gene matches: 17. Germline loops: CDR1 MDHEN, CDR2 SYDVKM. The CDR3 DNA sequence: TGTGCCAGCAACTCTTTGGGACAGGGTCAACTCCAAGGCTACACCTTC. Translated: CASNSLGQGQLQGYTF.

The chain uses TRBV3-1 (or the pseudogene TRBV3-2) and TRBJ1-1, with D tentatively TRBD1 (6 bases). V was cut by 6 bases and J by 6 bases, with 20 bases left in between. CDR1 is LGHDT, CDR2 YNNKEL, per germline (reference sequence). This CDR3 is 15 amino acids long. CDR3 nucleotides: TGTGCCAGCAGTCAGAGGGCAGGGGCGCTTTCTGAAGCTTTCTTT. It yields the protein CASSQRAGALSEAFF.

The chain is built from TRBV25-1 and TRBJ1-3; D possibly corresponds to TRBD1 (6 bases). Germline CDR1 is MGHDK and CDR2 is SYGVNS. The CDR3 is 14 amino acids. V lost 8 bases to trimming and J lost 2 bases, with 13 bases between them. The CDR3 DNA follows: TGTGCCAGCCCTCGTCGGGGGCCTGGAAACACCATATATTTT. Its protein is CASPRRGPGNTIYF.

V gene TRBV6-6 combines with J gene TRBJ1-1; 10 bases match TRBD1. The trim removed 4 bases at V and 1 base at J, leaving 3 bases unmatched. Germline lookup yields CDR1 MNHNY and CDR2 SVGAGI (reference sequence). The CDR3 loop spans 15 amino acids. The CDR3 DNA sequence: TGTGCCAGCAGTTCCGGACAGGGGGGGAACACTGAAGCTTTCTTT. This encodes CASSSGQGGNTEAFF.

The V and J genes are TRBV6-5 and TRBJ1-1; D is unclear. Trimming pared 6 bases from V and 1 base from J, leaving 12 bases between. This CDR3 comprises 14 residues. Germline V CDR1 and CDR2: MNHEY, SVGAGI. The CDR3 sequence is CASRPEVRNTEAFF. CDR3 in DNA: TGTGCCAGCAGGCCGGAGGTACGGAACACTGAAGCTTTCTTT.

V is TRBV10-3 and J is TRBJ2-7; tentative D call: TRBD2 (5 bases). Per the germline V gene, CDR1 is ENHRY and CDR2 is SYGVKD. Between the trimmed V and J ends, which lost 8 bases and 4 bases, there was a span of 18 bases. The CDR3 is made up of 14 amino acids. CDR3 residues: CAILEGLLGYEQYF. The CDR3 nucleotides are TGTGCCATCCTAGAGGGCCTGCTAGGGTACGAGCAGTACTTC.

The chain employs TRBV3-1 (or the pseudogene TRBV3-2) and TRBJ2-1; D is ambiguous. CDR3 size: 13 residues. Trimming cost V 6 bases and J 5 bases, with 11 bases left between them. Per germline, CDR1 LGHDT and CDR2 YNNKEL (reference sequence). The CDR3 protein is CASSFRTNNEQFF. The DNA of the CDR3 is TGTGCCAGCAGTTTTAGGACGAACAATGAGCAGTTCTTC.

This clone was counted only a few times. The V call is TRBV4-2, the J call TRBJ1-5; 7 bases agree with TRBD1. Trimming took 4 bases from V and 2 from J; bases not matched to a gene: 5. CDR1 and CDR2 (germline): LGHNA, YNFKEQ. The CDR3 covers 15 residues. CDR3 protein: CASSPLGQGNQPQHF. In DNA, the CDR3 is TGTGCCAGCAGCCCCCTAGGACAGGGCAATCAGCCCCAGCATTTT.

This chain links TRBV2 with TRBJ1-1, with D possibly TRBD1 on 5 matching bases. V was cut by 6 bases and J by 4 bases, with 12 bases left in between. This CDR3 spans 13 amino acids. Looked up from germline, CDR1 is SNHLY and CDR2 is FYNNEI. CDR3 bases: TGTGCCAGCAGGGAACGGCAGGGCACTGAAGCTTTCTTT. Its protein product is CASRERQGTEAFF.

The chain employs TRBV9 and TRBJ1-3, with D perhaps TRBD1 (5 bases). Per the germline V gene, CDR1 is SGDLS and CDR2 is YYNGEE. This CDR3 comprises 17 residues. V was trimmed by 4 bases and J by 0 bases, leaving 17 bases between them. CDR3 in amino acids: CASSPGALTYSGNTIYF. The CDR3 nucleotides read TGTGCCAGCAGCCCCGGGGCCCTAACTTACTCTGGAAACACCATATATTTT.

The CDR3 bases are TGTGCCAGCAGTTTGCCCCCGGGACAGGGCACTTCCTACGAGCAGTACTTC. The encoded protein is CASSLPPGQGTSYEQYF. V and J are TRBV27 and TRBJ2-7; 9 bases are a match to TRBD1. Germline V gene sequence: CDR1 MNHEY, CDR2 SMNVEV (reference sequence). This CDR3 comprises 17 residues. With 3 bases clipped from V and 1 base from J, the junction kept 10 bases outside the gene matches.

V is TRBV29-1 and J is TRBJ1-2; 8 bases agree with TRBD1. The germline gives CDR1 SQVTM, CDR2 ANQGSEA. Trimming cost V 5 bases and J 7 bases; bases outside gene matches: 15. The CDR3 totals 15 residues. The CDR3 sequence: CSVSPHGQGSGGYTF. Written as DNA, the CDR3 is TGCAGCGTTTCCCCCCACGGACAGGGATCGGGTGGCTACACCTTC.

The V and J genes are TRBV7-2 and TRBJ1-5; tentative D call: TRBD1 (6 bases). This CDR3 contains 14 residues. Germline CDR1 is SGHTA and CDR2 is FQGNSA. The V and J ends lost 5 bases and 3 bases respectively, with 11 bases between them. In DNA form, the CDR3 reads TGTGCCAGCAGCCCCACAGGGAACAATCAGCCCCAGCATTTT. Residues: CASSPTGNNQPQHF.

The chain combines TRBV19 with TRBJ1-3; a possible D gene is TRBD1 (5 bases). Germline lookup yields CDR1 LNHDA and CDR2 SQIVND (reference sequence). This CDR3 has 17 amino acids. The V end lost 6 bases, the J end lost 0 bases, and 18 bases lay between the germline ends. The DNA for the CDR3 is TGTGCCAGTAGCCCCTCTGATTACGGGGGCTCTGGAAACACCATATATTTT. This translates into CASSPSDYGGSGNTIYF.

This rearrangement joins TRBV29-1 to TRBJ2-7, with 13 bases lining up with TRBD2. Trimming at V came to 6 bases and at J to 2 bases, leaving 4 bases not matched to a gene. Germline lookup yields CDR1 SQVTM and CDR2 ANQGSEA. The length of the CDR3 is 14 residues. CDR3 in DNA: TGCAGCGTCCGGACTAGCGGGGGCACCTACGAGCAGTACTTC. This sequence encodes CSVRTSGGTYEQYF.

The V gene is TRBV7-2, the J gene TRBJ1-5; no clear D gene. Germline V CDR1 and CDR2: SGHTA, FQGNSA. The CDR3 extends over 15 amino acids. V was shortened by 1 base and J by 3 bases, with 10 bases between the two germline ends. CDR3 DNA sequence: TGTGCCAGCAGCTTAGATGGCAGAATCAATCAGCCCCAGCATTTT. Protein sequence: CASSLDGRINQPQHF.

This chain joins TRBV30 and TRBJ1-2; TRBD1 agrees at 9 bases. Germline values: CDR1 GTSNPN, CDR2 SVGIG (reference sequence). The CDR3 runs 14 residues. V lost 3 bases to trimming and J lost 4 bases; unmatched junction nucleotides: 6. DNA of the CDR3: TGTGCCTGGAGCTGGACAGGGGTGGGCTATGGCTACACCTTC. Translating gives CAWSWTGVGYGYTF.

The J gene is TRBJ2-1, the V gene TRBV30; no reliable D call. The V and J ends lost 2 bases and 4 bases respectively, with 9 bases between them. Germline lookup yields CDR1 GTSNPN and CDR2 SVGIG (reference sequence). The CDR3 totals 13 residues. CDR3 loop: CAWSPPPYNEQFF. Written as DNA, the CDR3 is TGTGCCTGGAGTCCCCCTCCATACAATGAGCAGTTCTTC.

The chain couples TRBV19 to TRBJ2-7; possibly TRBD1 for D (6 bases). V dropped 2 bases and J dropped 8 bases, with 19 bases sitting between them. This CDR3 region has 15 residues. Germline-derived CDR1 and CDR2 are LNHDA and SQIVND (reference sequence). CDR3 DNA: TGTGCCAGTAGTATATCCAGGGGAACAGGGTCGAAGCAGTACTTC. This sequence encodes CASSISRGTGSKQYF.